Listed here are 9 T cell receptor beta chains from one sample, sequenced in a study of T cell clonality in common variable immunodeficiency. Generated by immunoSEQ multiplex PCR, the TCRdb table keeps only in-frame clones and is missing some. The data show 42,000 or so clones, with none appearing a single time. The sequenced sample was peripheral blood mononuclear cells. Receptor source: a person between 18 and 75 years old in good health.

This clone was recorded many times. The CDR3 is cut off 3 residues early in the read; its end comes from the germline J gene. This sequence joins TRBV19 and TRBJ2-1; 9 bases are a match to TRBD2. The J segment lost 0 bases and the V segment lost 4 bases, leaving 7 bases of the junction unmatched. This CDR3 has 17 amino acids. Germline V gene sequence: CDR1 LNHDA, CDR2 SQIVND (reference sequence). CDR3 DNA, as far as it was read: TGTGCCAGTAGTACCCTAGGTAGCGGGAGCTCCTACAATGAG. Its protein is CASSTLGSGSSYNE. The whole CDR3 region reads CASSTLGSGSSYNEQFF.

This clone has only a few counts. One end of the junction varies from germline; a read error may be responsible. The CDR3 goes on 3 residues after the read ends, and that part is filled in from the germline J gene. The J gene is TRBJ1-1, the V gene TRBV18, with 7 bases fitting TRBD1. Germline V gene sequence: CDR1 KGHSH, CDR2 LQKENI. The CDR3 spans 14 residues. The CDR3 spells CASPPQGVGTEAFF. The CDR3 bases that were read are TGTGCCAGCCCACCGCAGGGGGTAGGCACTGAA.

About this clone itself: The read comes to an end 3 residues before the CDR3 does, leaving the germline J gene to fill in the end. The chain carries TRBV7-2 and TRBJ1-2; 11 bases are shared with TRBD1. Germline V gene lookup returns CDR1 SGHTA and CDR2 FQGNSA. CDR3 length: 15 amino acids. CDR3 region: CASSLRGQGDGDYTF. The part of the CDR3 DNA that was read is TGTGCCAGCAGCTTAAGGGGACAGGGGGACGGGGAC.

In its sample, this clone was seen many times. The part of the CDR3 DNA that was read is TGTGCCAGCAGTTATAGGGGTACTTACAATGAG. Its translation: CASSYRGTYNE. The CDR3 as a whole reads CASSYRGTYNEQFF. This chain links TRBV28 with TRBJ2-1, with D maybe TRBD1 (5 bases). From the germline J gene comes the end of the CDR3, since the read stops 3 residues before it. Germline-derived CDR1 and CDR2 are MDHEN and SYDVKM. The CDR3 contains 14 residues. Trimming removed 4 bases at V and 4 bases at J, with 11 bases between.

This clone has at least ten counts. Coverage ceases 3 residues before the CDR3 finishes, and the germline J gene fills in the end. This chain connects TRBV7-2 to TRBJ2-5; D not resolved. Trimming removed 1 base at V and 1 base at J, with 7 bases between. The CDR3 totals 14 residues. Looked up from germline, CDR1 is SGHTA and CDR2 is FQGNSA. Incomplete CDR3 DNA: TGTGCCAGCAGCTTAGGGTTGGCCCAAGAGACC. Protein sequence: CASSLGLAQET. From start to end, the CDR3 is CASSLGLAQETQYF. The entire variable domain, with the rest obtained from reference TRBV7-2 and TRBJ2-5, is as follows: GAGVSQSPSNKVTEKGKDVELRCDPISGHTALYWYRQSLGQGLEFLIYFQGNSAPDKSGLPSDRFSAERTGGSVSTLTIQRTQQEDSAVYLCASSLGLAQETQYFGPGTRLLVL.

The sample holds many counts of this clone. The CDR3 goes on 3 residues after the read ends, and that part is filled in from the germline J gene. The genes are TRBV11-3 and TRBJ2-3, with D perhaps matching TRBD2 (5 bases). The CDR3 runs 13 residues. Trimming took off 5 bases at V and 3 bases at J, with 9 bases between the two ends. Germline lookup yields CDR1 SGHNT and CDR2 YENEEA. The DNA read from the CDR3 is TGTGCCAGCAGCCATCGAGGGACAGATACG. This gives the protein CASSHRGTDT. The complete CDR3 reads CASSHRGTDTQYF.

This clone was found many times. The read ends 3 residues early relative to the CDR3; the germline J gene fills the gap. This chain connects TRBV20-1 to TRBJ1-1; TRBD1 agrees at 10 bases. CDR3 size: 14 residues. CDR1 and CDR2 from the germline V gene are DFQATT and SNEGSKA (reference sequence). V trimming: 6 bases; J trimming: 2 bases; junction bases outside the gene matches: 6. The CDR3 is CSAPDRGRNTEAFF. CDR3 DNA (partial): TGCAGTGCGCCCGACAGGGGGCGAAACACTGAA.

This clone was seen a handful of times. The CDR3 loop is CASSRGATGNQPQHF. The part of the CDR3 DNA that was read is TGTGCCAGTAGTAGAGGGGCTACGGGCAATCAGCCC. The rearrangement links TRBV19 to TRBJ1-5, with TRBD1 as a possible D gene (5 bases). The observed sequence ends 3 residues before the CDR3 terminus, with the missing tail filled in from the germline J gene. The CDR3 consists of 15 residues. V lost 4 bases to trimming and J lost 2 bases, with 12 bases between them. CDR1 is LNHDA, CDR2 SQIVND, per germline (reference sequence).

This clone was counted many times. One end of the junction varies from germline; a read error may be responsible. The read is 3 residues too short to cover the CDR3 end, so that end is filled in from the germline J gene. The sample has other DNA sequences that encode this CDR3 too. The chain is built from TRBV10-3 and TRBJ1-3, with D perhaps matching TRBD1 (5 bases). CDR1 and CDR2 (germline): ENHRY, SYGVKD. The CDR3 totals 15 residues. Incomplete CDR3 DNA: TGTGCCATCAACGAGGGGTACAGCTCTGGAAACACT. Translation: CAINEGYSSGNT. The entire CDR3 protein is CAINEGYSSGNTIYF.